A single sample is the source of the 31 T cell receptor beta chains below, sequenced in a study of blood T cell repertoires in COVID-19. Here immunoSEQ multiplex PCR was the method, and the copy in TCRdb shows in-frame clones only, minus some. The table lists about 110,000 clones, about 84% of them singletons. The source material was peripheral blood. The source is a woman aged 55-69 years with acute or convalescent COVID-19.

In its sample, this clone was seen a few times. The rearrangement joins TRBV10-3 to TRBJ1-4; D is unresolved. The CDR3 extends over 13 amino acids. Trimming removed 2 bases at V and 6 bases at J, with 7 bases between. Looked up from germline, CDR1 is ENHRY and CDR2 is SYGVKD. The CDR3 here is CAISESQDEKLFF. In DNA form, the CDR3 reads TGTGCCATCAGTGAGAGCCAGGATGAAAAACTGTTTTTT.

The chain employs TRBV7-9 and TRBJ2-1; 7 nucleotides match TRBD2. The trim removed 5 bases at V and 15 bases at J, leaving 7 bases unmatched. The CDR3 totals 11 residues. CDR1 is SEHNR and CDR2 is FQNEAQ in the germline V gene (reference sequence). CDR3 protein: CASSSGLEGFF. CDR3 DNA sequence: TGTGCCAGCAGCAGCGGACTAGAGGGGTTCTTC.

The V gene is TRBV6-1, the J gene TRBJ1-5; maybe TRBD1 (5 bases). Trimming shortened V by 3 bases and J by 1 base, and 10 bases separated the two germline ends. This CDR3 comprises 15 residues. From germline, CDR1 is MNHNS and CDR2 SASEGT. The CDR3 bases are TGTGCCAGCAGTGACAATCCAGGGAGCAATCAGCCCCAGCATTTT. This sequence encodes CASSDNPGSNQPQHF.

V usage is TRBV12-3 or TRBV12-4 and J usage is TRBJ1-1; TRBD1 matches 8 bases. V was clipped by 5 bases and J by 7 bases; unmatched bases: 6. This CDR3 spans 13 amino acids. CDR3 sequence reads: CASSPDGQGEAFF. CDR3 DNA: TGTGCCAGCAGTCCCGACGGACAGGGTGAAGCTTTCTTT.

The CDR3 coding sequence is TGTGCCAGCAGCTCGGGACTAGCGGGGCCCTCCTACAATGAGCAGTTCTTC. Protein product: CASSSGLAGPSYNEQFF. The chain carries TRBV5-4 and TRBJ2-1; 13 bases agree with TRBD2. The CDR3 is 17 amino acids. CDR1 is SGHNT, CDR2 YYREEE, per germline (reference sequence). After removal of 3 bases from V and 0 bases from J, the junction contained 3 bases not matched to a gene. Supplemented by reference TRBV5-4 and TRBJ2-1, the full variable domain reads ETGVTQSPTHLIKTRGQQVTLRCSSQSGHNTVSWYQQALGQGPQFIFQYYREEENGRGNFPPRFSGLQFPNYSSELNVNALELDDSALYLCASSSGLAGPSYNEQFFGPGTRLTVL.

The chain joins TRBV28 to TRBJ2-5; tentatively, D is TRBD1 (5 bases). The CDR3 length is 12 residues. V was trimmed by 6 bases and J by 5 bases, leaving 10 bases between them. Germline CDR1 MDHEN, CDR2 SYDVKM. In DNA form, the CDR3 reads TGTGCCAGCAGCCCAGGGTGGGAGACCCAGTACTTC. This translates into CASSPGWETQYF.

The sample holds one count of this clone. The chain combines TRBV5-1 with TRBJ2-7; 8 bases map to TRBD1. Trimming removed 4 bases from V and 0 bases from J; junction bases left unmatched: 3. CDR1 SGHRS and CDR2 YFSETQ come from the germline V gene. The CDR3 totals 14 residues. The CDR3 sequence: CASSPGTGSYEQYF. The CDR3 DNA reads as TGCGCCAGCAGCCCCGGGACAGGCTCCTACGAGCAGTACTTC.

V gene TRBV4-1 combines with J gene TRBJ2-7; TRBD1 matches at 9 bases. Germline trimming cut 2 bases from V and 5 bases from J; bases unmatched to any gene: 7. The CDR3 has 15 amino acids. CDR1 MGHRA and CDR2 YSYEKL come from the germline V gene. CDR3 nucleotides: TGCGCCAGCAGCCAAAGTGGGACAGGGAACGACGAGCAGTACTTC. Translation gives CASSQSGTGNDEQYF.

The chain couples TRBV21-1 to TRBJ2-1; TRBD2, the D gene given by the table, was not confirmed from the DNA. TRBV21-1 is reported as a pseudogene. The CDR3 runs 12 residues. The DNA for the CDR3 is TGTGCCAGCAGCGAGGGCCCCGCGGAGCAGTTCTTC. This encodes CASSEGPAEQFF.

The gene calls are TRBV5-1 and TRBJ1-6, with D tentatively TRBD1 (6 bases). The CDR3 contains 14 residues. The V gene lost 0 bases and the J gene lost 8 bases, with 9 bases spanning the gap. Germline CDR1 SGHRS, CDR2 YFSETQ. The CDR3 coding sequence is TGCGCCAGCAGCTTGGGACAGGAGTATTCACCCCTCCACTTT. Translating it yields CASSLGQEYSPLHF.

The J gene is TRBJ1-2, the V gene TRBV19; possibly TRBD1 for D (5 bases). The CDR3 sequence is 12 residues long. The V gene lost 5 bases and the J gene lost 5 bases, with 9 bases spanning the gap. Germline V gives CDR1 LNHDA, CDR2 SQIVND (reference sequence). In DNA form, the CDR3 reads TGTGCCAGTAGTGGCGGGGCATATGGCTACACCTTC. Translating it yields CASSGGAYGYTF. The variable domain in full, completed from reference TRBV19 and TRBJ1-2, reads DGGITQSPKYLFRKEGQNVTLSCEQNLNHDAMYWYRQDPGQGLRLIYYSQIVNDFQKGDIAEGYSVSREKKESFPLTVTSAQKNPTAFYLCASSGGAYGYTFGSGTRLTVV.

This clone was observed once. V gene TRBV6-6 combines with J gene TRBJ2-7; D uncertain. The CDR3 has 14 amino acids. The V and J ends lost 7 bases and 5 bases respectively, with 18 bases between them. Germline V gene data show CDR1 as MNHNY and CDR2 as SVGAGI (reference sequence). The CDR3 DNA reads as TGTGCCAGCACCTACGGCCTCGCGGTGGACGAGCAGTACTTC. This codes for CASTYGLAVDEQYF.

The rearrangement uses TRBV19 and TRBJ2-7; TRBD2 agrees at 8 bases. Germline V gene lookup returns CDR1 LNHDA and CDR2 SQIVND (reference sequence). CDR3 length: 15 residues. The V and J ends lost 7 bases and 5 bases, in that order; junction bases with no gene match: 13. CDR3 protein: CASTAPGGGRDEQYF. The CDR3 DNA reads TGTGCCAGTACCGCGCCGGGGGGGGGCCGGGACGAGCAGTACTTC.

This rearrangement joins TRBV2 to TRBJ2-7, with a tentative D call TRBD2 (5 bases). CDR3 size: 11 residues. The germline V and J ends were trimmed by 3 bases and 6 bases, with 6 bases remaining between them. CDR1 SNHLY and CDR2 FYNNEI come from the germline V gene. CDR3 DNA sequence: TGTGCCAGCAGTGAGGGGAGCGAGCAGTACTTC. Amino acid sequence: CASSEGSEQYF.

This chain uses TRBV5-4 with TRBJ1-3; D possibly corresponds to TRBD1 (5 bases). V lost 0 bases to trimming and J lost 4 bases, with 5 bases between them. The germline V gene has CDR1 SGHNT and CDR2 YYREEE (reference sequence). The CDR3 is 13 amino acids. CDR3 amino acids: CASSLDRGNTIYF. The DNA of the CDR3 is TGTGCCAGCAGCTTGGACAGGGGAAACACCATATATTTT.

In this sample, this clone turned up a few times. CDR3 in DNA: TGTGCCAGCAGTGAATACGTCCCGGGGTTCGGTGATCAGCCCCAGCATTTT. Encoded protein: CASSEYVPGFGDQPQHF. The J gene is TRBJ1-5, the V gene TRBV6-1; D uncertain. CDR1 and CDR2 from the germline V gene are MNHNS and SASEGT. The CDR3 contains 17 residues. V was trimmed by 2 bases and J by 5 bases, leaving 19 bases between them.

V gene TRBV28 combines with J gene TRBJ1-5; TRBD1 matches 7 bases. The CDR3 has 17 residues. V lost 6 bases to trimming and J lost 4 bases; unmatched junction nucleotides: 15. Germline V lookup: CDR1 MDHEN, CDR2 SYDVKM. This CDR3 is CASSATTGRRGNQPQHF. Written as DNA, the CDR3 is TGTGCCAGCAGCGCAACGACAGGGAGGCGGGGAAATCAGCCCCAGCATTTT.

As regards this clone: Other DNA sequences from this sample encode an identical CDR3 as well. The gene calls are TRBV29-1 and TRBJ2-5; 9 bases align to TRBD2. V gave up 3 bases and J gave up 2 bases; unmatched junction bases: 1. This CDR3 has 13 amino acids. Germline values: CDR1 SQVTM, CDR2 ANQGSEA. The CDR3 coding sequence is TGCAGCGTTGACCTAGCGGGACAAGAGACCCAGTACTTC. It codes for CSVDLAGQETQYF.

J is TRBJ2-7 and V is TRBV30; 10 nucleotides agree with TRBD1. Germline V CDR1 and CDR2: GTSNPN, SVGIG (reference sequence). With 3 bases clipped from V and 4 bases from J, the junction kept 9 bases outside the gene matches. The CDR3 has 15 residues. The chain's CDR3 is CAWRDRDRGLYEQYF. The DNA of the CDR3 is TGTGCCTGGAGGGACCGGGACAGGGGCCTATACGAGCAGTACTTC.

This clone was seen a single time. The chain couples TRBV25-1 to TRBJ1-2; D is uncertain. V lost 4 bases, J lost 4 bases, and 13 bases lay in between. CDR1 is MGHDK, CDR2 SYGVNS, per germline. The CDR3 is 14 amino acids. The CDR3 reads CASSGETPFYGYTF. The DNA for the CDR3 is TGTGCCAGCAGTGGCGAAACCCCTTTCTATGGCTACACCTTC.

J is TRBJ2-7 and V is TRBV7-2; the D gene is possibly TRBD1 (6 bases). The CDR3 is made up of 13 amino acids. V was clipped by 6 bases and J by 1 base, with 10 bases between them. The germline V gene encodes CDR1 SGHTA and CDR2 FQGNSA. The CDR3 spells CASRDRTSYEQYF. CDR3 in DNA: TGTGCCAGCAGGGACAGAACTTCCTACGAGCAGTACTTC.

The chain combines TRBV6-5 with TRBJ1-1; 7 bases fit TRBD1. There are 13 residues in the CDR3. Germline CDR1 MNHEY, CDR2 SVGAGI. V lost 6 bases, J lost 12 bases, and 13 bases stayed unmatched. This CDR3 is CASRGSGQGDSFF. Written as DNA, the CDR3 is TGTGCCAGCAGAGGCTCGGGGCAGGGGGACTCTTTCTTT.

V gene TRBV29-1 combines with J gene TRBJ2-1; TRBD2 aligns across 10 bases. With 7 bases clipped from V and 9 bases from J, the junction kept 12 bases outside the gene matches. Germline CDR1 SQVTM, CDR2 ANQGSEA. This CDR3 is 14 amino acids long. The CDR3 nucleotides are TGCAGCGCTACCAAACTAGCGGGAAGGGGTGAGCAGTTCTTC. Its protein product is CSATKLAGRGEQFF.

The rearrangement uses TRBV10-3 and TRBJ1-3, with D perhaps matching TRBD1 (6 bases). With 2 bases removed from V and 2 bases from J, the gap between germline ends came to 10 bases. The CDR3 loop spans 15 amino acids. The germline gives CDR1 ENHRY, CDR2 SYGVKD. The CDR3 is CAISEGGHPGNTIYF. The CDR3 region has the DNA TGTGCCATCAGTGAGGGGGGACACCCTGGAAACACCATATATTTT.

The chain carries TRBV28 and TRBJ1-6; a possible D gene is TRBD1 (5 bases). CDR3 size: 15 residues. Germline V gene sequence: CDR1 MDHEN, CDR2 SYDVKM. V lost 5 bases to trimming and J lost 2 bases, with 10 bases between them. CDR3 sequence: CASSQGGTYNSPLHF. As DNA, the CDR3 is TGTGCCAGCAGTCAGGGTGGCACCTATAATTCACCCCTCCACTTT.

This clone was found once. The V and J genes are TRBV4-2 and TRBJ2-6; 7 bases match TRBD1. This CDR3 has 18 residues. V trimming: 4 bases; J trimming: 0 bases; junction bases outside the gene matches: 9. Germline V gene lookup returns CDR1 LGHNA and CDR2 YNFKEQ. The CDR3 region has the DNA TGTGCCAGCAGCCCCACAGGGGCCATCAACTCTGGGGCCAACGTCCTGACTTTC. The encoded protein is CASSPTGAINSGANVLTF.

The rearrangement joins TRBV28 to TRBJ1-2; D possibly corresponds to TRBD1 (6 bases). The V end was cut by 5 bases, the J end by 4 bases, with 20 bases between. CDR1 MDHEN and CDR2 SYDVKM come from the germline V gene. The CDR3 covers 16 residues. The CDR3 DNA reads as TGTGCCAGCAGTCTGCCAGGACAGATGACCTTCTATGGCTACACCTTC. It specifies CASSLPGQMTFYGYTF.

In DNA form, the CDR3 reads TGTGCCAGCGGAGTACAGGGGGACCGTGGCTACACCTTC. Its translation is CASGVQGDRGYTF. The rearrangement links TRBV6-5 to TRBJ1-2; 8 bases are shared with TRBD1. J gave up 7 bases and V 8 bases, and 9 bases lay outside the gene matches. CDR3 length: 13 amino acids. CDR1 MNHEY and CDR2 SVGAGI come from the germline V gene.

The gene calls are TRBV5-5 and TRBJ2-7; 9 nucleotides agree with TRBD1. CDR1 SGHKS and CDR2 YYEKEE come from the germline V gene (reference sequence). CDR3 length: 14 amino acids. J lost 3 bases, V lost 2 bases, and 3 bases had no gene match. Here the CDR3 reads CASSFGTGHYEQYF. The CDR3 DNA reads as TGTGCCAGCAGCTTTGGGACAGGGCACTACGAGCAGTACTTC.

This chain connects TRBV6-6 to TRBJ2-1; a weak D match, TRBD2 (6 bases). The CDR3 has 15 amino acids. The V and J ends lost 8 bases and 4 bases respectively, with 18 bases between them. Per germline, CDR1 MNHNY and CDR2 SVGAGI (reference sequence). CDR3 protein: CASSVSPGAYNEQFF. The CDR3 DNA sequence: TGTGCCAGCTCAGTTAGTCCGGGAGCGTACAATGAGCAGTTCTTC.

Only a few counts were recorded for this clone. V gene TRBV11-2 combines with J gene TRBJ1-5; the D is unclear. Germline V gene lookup returns CDR1 SGHAT and CDR2 FQNNGV. The CDR3 is made up of 12 amino acids. Trimming left V 3 bases short and J 7 bases short, with 7 bases between. The CDR3 bases are TGTGCCAGCAGCTTGGAGGGACAGCCCCAGCATTTT. This encodes CASSLEGQPQHF.